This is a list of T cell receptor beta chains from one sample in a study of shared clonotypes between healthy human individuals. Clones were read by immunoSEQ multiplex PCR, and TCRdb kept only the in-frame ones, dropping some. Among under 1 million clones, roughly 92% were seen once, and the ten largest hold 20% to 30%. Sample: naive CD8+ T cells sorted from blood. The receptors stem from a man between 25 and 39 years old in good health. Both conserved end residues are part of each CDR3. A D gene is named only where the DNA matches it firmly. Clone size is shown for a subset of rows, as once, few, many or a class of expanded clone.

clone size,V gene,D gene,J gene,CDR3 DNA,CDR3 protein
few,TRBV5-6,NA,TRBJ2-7,TGTGCCAGCAGCTTGGGGGGGTACGAGCAGTACTTC,CASSLGGYEQYF
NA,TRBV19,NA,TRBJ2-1,TGTGCCAGTAGCCGGAGGGGCGTCGATGAGCAGTTCTTC,CASSRRGVDEQFF
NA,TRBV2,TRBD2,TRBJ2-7,TGTGCCAGCAGAGGGGCTAGCGGGAGGGGCGAGCAGTACTTC,CASRGASGRGEQYF
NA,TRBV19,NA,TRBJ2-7,TGTGCCAGTAGTATATCAGGGGCCAGCGAGCAGTACTTC,CASSISGASEQYF
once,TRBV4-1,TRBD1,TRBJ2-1,TGCGCCAGCAGACCCACAGGGGGCGCTTACAATGAGCAGTTCTTC,CASRPTGGAYNEQFF
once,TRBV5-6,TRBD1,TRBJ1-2,TGTGCCAGCAGCTTCGGGACAGACTCTAATCCGAACTATGGCTACACCTTC,CASSFGTDSNPNYGYTF
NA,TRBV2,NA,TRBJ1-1,TGTGCCAGCAGTGAAGCGCTGGGCGTGAACACTGAAGCTTTCTTT,CASSEALGVNTEAFF
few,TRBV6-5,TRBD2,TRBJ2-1,TGTGCCAGCAGTTACGGGGGGGGAGCCTACAATGAGCAGTTCTTC,CASSYGGGAYNEQFF
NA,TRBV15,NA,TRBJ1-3,TGTGCCACCAGCAGGGGGGGGAACTCTGGAAACACCATATATTTT,CATSRGGNSGNTIYF
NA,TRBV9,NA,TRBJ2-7,TGTGCCAGCAGCCCATTGGGGACACCGGGCTACGAGCAGTACTTC,CASSPLGTPGYEQYF
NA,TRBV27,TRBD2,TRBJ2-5,TGTGCCAGCAGCTCCGGGACTAGCGGGAGGCGGGGGACCCAGTACTTC,CASSSGTSGRRGTQYF
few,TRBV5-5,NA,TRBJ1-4,TGTGCCAGCACACCCGAGGAGAAACTGTTTTTT,CASTPEEKLFF
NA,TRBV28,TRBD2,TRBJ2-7,TGTGCCAGCAGTAGTACCATGACGCGGGAGGCCTACGAGCAGTACTTC,CASSSTMTREAYEQYF
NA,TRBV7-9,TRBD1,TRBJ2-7,TGTGCCAGCAGCCAGGGGGCTAACGAGCAGTACTTC,CASSQGANEQYF
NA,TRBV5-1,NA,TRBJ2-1,TGCGCCAGCAGCTTGGCCTGGAGAACGTTTAACAATGAGCAGTTCTTC,CASSLAWRTFNNEQFF
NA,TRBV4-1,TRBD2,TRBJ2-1,TGCGCCAGCAGCGATCCTCTAGCGGGAGGGCCCCATGAGCAGTTCTTC,CASSDPLAGGPHEQFF
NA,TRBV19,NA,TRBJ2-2,TGTGCCAGTAGTATCGGTCAAAACACCGGGGAGCTGTTTTTT,CASSIGQNTGELFF
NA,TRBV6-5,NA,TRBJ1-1,TGTGCCACCAAGCCCCGGGGAAATGAAGCTTTCTTT,CATKPRGNEAFF
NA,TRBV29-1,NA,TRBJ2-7,TGCAGCGTTGTCGACAATACGATGGAGCAGTACTTC,CSVVDNTMEQYF
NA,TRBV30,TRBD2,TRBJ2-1,TGTGCCTGCCCTAGCGGGAGGGGGGAGCAGTTCTTC,CACPSGRGEQFF